This TCR beta chain was recovered during a study of blood T cells in healthy people across ages. Study information: The template switching approach captured approximately one barcoded beta molecule for every two T cells. Whole-study results and caveats: Per-million-T-cell TCR beta diversity fell roughly linearly with age. Naive T cell percentage and TCR beta diversity correlated strongly.

With regard to this clonotype: What it binds is unknown. This may be a read error: a much more frequent sequence differs by one nucleotide.

Combining a sample-barcoded 5' primer with a J-beta primer mix, a second PCR ran for roughly 6 to 12 cycles. TCRdb processed the 5' RACE reads anew with MiXCR; each CDR3 protein has one entry. The table shows 1.5 million to 2 million distinct CDR3 sequences, with roughly 28% occurring only once. The authors extracted at least 5 micrograms of total RNA per sample. The CDR3 spans 13 residues. Looked up from germline, CDR1 is SQVTM and CDR2 is ANQGSEA. Input material: blood. This rearrangement joins TRBV29-1 to TRBJ1-4; D is possibly TRBD1 (6 bases). The TCR sequence derives from a woman aged 25 to 39 in good health. The CDR3, as DNA: TGCAGCGTTGTAGACAGGAGGAATGAAAAACGGTTTTTT. The encoded protein is CSVVDRRNEKRFF.